This T cell receptor (beta chain) was obtained from a study of T cells in Graves' hyperthyroidism and ophthalmopathy. Amplified regions were TCR beta CDR3 sequences from RNA transcripts. First-round RT-PCR with HTBI primers amplified the TCR CDR3 region. In TCRdb, the multiplex PCR reads were re-called with MiXCR into one record per CDR3 protein. The data hold about 720,000 distinct CDR3 sequences, with around 17% observed a single time. This clonotype was counted between two and nine times. Trimming removed 6 bases at V and 5 bases at J, with 19 bases between. CDR1 MRHNA and CDR2 SNTAGT come from the germline V gene. CDR3 length: 15 residues.

This sequence was found in a young man with Graves' hyperthyroidism. The rearrangement links TRBV6-4 to TRBJ1-1, with D perhaps TRBD1 (5 bases). Sequenced material: blood. CDR3 amino acids: CASSRGGTGRTEAFF. For the CDR3, the DNA is TGTGCCAGCAGCCGGGGGGGAACTGGGAGGACTGAAGCTTTCTTT.